The rows below give T cell receptor beta chains drawn from one sample of a study of metastatic and nonmetastatic thyroid tumors. MiXCR was used by TCRdb to re-call the PCR reads. The data hold 15,000 to 20,000 clones, with approximately 29% observed a single time. Sequenced: tumor tissue. These receptors all stem from a male donor with papillary thyroid cancer or a benign thyroid nodule (not recorded which). Some clones in this sample may be carry-over from other donors' samples. The CDR3 runs from the conserved cysteine through the conserved F or W. The D gene is left open where the match is weak. Part of the rows lack a size; the others show once, few, many or a class for expanded clones.

clone_size: few
d_call: -
v_call: TRBV11-2
j_call: TRBJ1-1
cdr3_nt: TGCGCTAGCAGCGGATGGGGGGTACGGTTGGGGAACACTGAAGCTTTCTTT
cdr3_aa: CASSGWGVRLGNTEAFF

clone_size: -
d_call: -
v_call: TRBV12-3/TRBV12-4
j_call: TRBJ2-3
cdr3_nt: TGTGCCAGTAGTTTTTGTCCGCTCTGGTTGAGGAACGGCACAGATACGCAGTATTTT
cdr3_aa: CASSFCPLWLRNGTDTQYF

clone_size: medium-sized
d_call: TRBD2
v_call: TRBV20-1
j_call: TRBJ2-3
cdr3_nt: TGCAGTGCTAGCGCCACTAGCGGGGTGGCAGATACGCAGTATTTT
cdr3_aa: CSASATSGVADTQYF

clone_size: many
d_call: -
v_call: TRBV7-2
j_call: TRBJ2-7
cdr3_nt: TGTGCCAGCAGCCCGGGACCAAGCTCCTACGAGCAGTACTTC
cdr3_aa: CASSPGPSSYEQYF

clone_size: few
d_call: -
v_call: TRBV27
j_call: TRBJ2-2
cdr3_nt: TGTGCCAGCAGCTTCGCTCGGACAGGGGAGCTGTTTTTT
cdr3_aa: CASSFARTGELFF

clone_size: -
d_call: -
v_call: TRBV11-2
j_call: TRBJ2-7
cdr3_nt: TGTGCCAGCATCTTAGATCACGGGGCGGCGTACGAGCAGTACTTC
cdr3_aa: CASILDHGAAYEQYF

clone_size: many
d_call: TRBD1
v_call: TRBV20-1
j_call: TRBJ2-1
cdr3_nt: TGCAGTGCCCCTGACAGGGACATGGATGAGCAGTTCTTC
cdr3_aa: CSAPDRDMDEQFF

clone_size: many
d_call: TRBD2
v_call: TRBV7-7
j_call: TRBJ2-5
cdr3_nt: TGTGCTAGCAGCTTAGCACGAGCGGGAGCAGAGACCCAGTACTTC
cdr3_aa: CASSLARAGAETQYF

clone_size: medium-sized
d_call: TRBD1
v_call: TRBV12-3/TRBV12-4
j_call: TRBJ1-2
cdr3_nt: TGTGCCAGCAGAAGGGGACAGGGACGGTATGGCTACACCTTC
cdr3_aa: CASRRGQGRYGYTF

clone_size: many
d_call: -
v_call: TRBV7-2
j_call: TRBJ2-2
cdr3_nt: TGTGCCAGCAGCTCCGAGTATAACACCGGGGAGCTGTTTTTT
cdr3_aa: CASSSEYNTGELFF

clone_size: -
d_call: TRBD2
v_call: TRBV20-1
j_call: TRBJ2-7
cdr3_nt: TGCAGTGCCGCCCTCCGGGCTAGCGGGAGTAGTGAGCAGTACTTC
cdr3_aa: CSAALRASGSSEQYF

clone_size: few
d_call: -
v_call: TRBV5-5
j_call: TRBJ1-5
cdr3_nt: TGTGCCAGCAGCTTGGCCGAGACGGGGTGGCCCCAGCATTTT
cdr3_aa: CASSLAETGWPQHF

clone_size: few
d_call: -
v_call: TRBV3-1
j_call: TRBJ1-2
cdr3_nt: TGTGCCAGCAGCCAAGGACCTAATGGCTACACCTTC
cdr3_aa: CASSQGPNGYTF

clone_size: many
d_call: -
v_call: TRBV12-3/TRBV12-4
j_call: TRBJ2-1
cdr3_nt: TGTGCCAGTAATCTGGGGGCCTATGAGCAGTTCTTC
cdr3_aa: CASNLGAYEQFF

clone_size: -
d_call: TRBD2
v_call: TRBV6-5
j_call: TRBJ2-3
cdr3_nt: TGTGCCAGCAGTCGACTAGCGGGAGGAGGCAGCACAGATACGCAGTATTTT
cdr3_aa: CASSRLAGGGSTDTQYF

clone_size: few
d_call: -
v_call: TRBV6-2/TRBV6-3
j_call: TRBJ2-5
cdr3_nt: TGTGCCAGTCGATCGGGACGGATTCAAGAGACCCAGTACTTC
cdr3_aa: CASRSGRIQETQYF

clone_size: -
d_call: TRBD2
v_call: TRBV27
j_call: TRBJ2-7
cdr3_nt: TGTGCCAGCGGACTAGCGGGAGCCTACGAGCAGTACTTC
cdr3_aa: CASGLAGAYEQYF

clone_size: -
d_call: TRBD1
v_call: TRBV20-1
j_call: TRBJ2-7
cdr3_nt: TGCAGTGCACAACCCGGACAGGGGAAGGTCCACGAGCAGTACTTC
cdr3_aa: CSAQPGQGKVHEQYF

clone_size: many
d_call: TRBD1
v_call: TRBV2
j_call: TRBJ1-6
cdr3_nt: TGTGCCAGCAGCCGACAGGGGGAGGGGTCACCCCTCCACTTT
cdr3_aa: CASSRQGEGSPLHF

clone_size: many
d_call: -
v_call: TRBV19
j_call: TRBJ1-4
cdr3_nt: TGTGCCAGTATGACCACTAATGAAAAACTGTTTTTT
cdr3_aa: CASMTTNEKLFF

clone_size: -
d_call: -
v_call: TRBV24-1
j_call: TRBJ2-3
cdr3_nt: TGTGCCACCAGTGATAAAACATCGCCAGGATACACAGATACGCAGTATTTT
cdr3_aa: CATSDKTSPGYTDTQYF